The present TCR beta chain was sequenced within a study of blood T cell repertoires in COVID-19 (dated by TCRdb to 2018 to 2020). Broadly, across the study: Collaborator samples came from the United States, Italy and Spain and covered acute and convalescent phases of COVID-19. Where available, HLA class I and class II types were taken from metadata supplied by the sample provider and were not determined by assay-based typing. The material from the prospective study consisted of cDNA or gDNA derived from T cells, B-cell-depleted T cells, or PBMCs. Samples came from the ongoing ImmuneRACE study (first 160 participants) plus 1,254 subjects from 6 global collaborators. The dataset comprised deeply sampled blood TCRbeta repertoires from subjects exposed to, actively infected with, or recovered from COVID-19. The repertoires were released in a freely available public database intended as a resource for research on the immune response to SARS-CoV-2. Sample metadata almost always included a de-identified subject ID, COVID-19 status, age in years and sex. Beyond this particular receptor, the publication reports: The amount of clinical and demographic metadata varied by source and participant and was provided uncurated.

A distance of 6 bases separates the germline ends of V and J, which lose 1 base and 4 bases respectively. The CDR3 starts with the cysteine, ends with the phenylalanine, and has 12 residues. The sequence is cut down to CDR3 DNA, 36 bases in frame from base 1. Taken from the germline V gene (reference sequence), the CDR1 and CDR2 loops are GTSNPN and SVGIG. A remark on this clone: What antigen it recognizes has not been identified. Nothing much larger sits one base from this clone, and base qualities are not available. This sample also contains other DNA sequences that code for the same CDR3.

The immunoSEQ Assay, a bias-controlled multiplex PCR, was used to amplify TCRbeta CDR3 regions from genomic DNA. The authors' analysis ran thus. The number of nucleated cells in each sample was estimated from the amplification of reference gene primers within the assay. To quantify the absolute abundance of each unique TCRbeta CDR3 rearrangement, sequence reads were collapsed and filtered. For each sample, productive Simpson clonality was calculated by taking the square root of Simpson's diversity index across productive rearrangements. Drawn from immuneACCESS, this table holds only the in-frame rearrangements with V and J called that TCRdb kept. Clones are partly lost; checked studies trace under half to an unresolved V gene and leave the rest unexplained. V, J and clone size are taken as reported in that table, and D and trimming were inferred from the DNA itself. The sample table holds around 180,000 clones, of which more than 65% were seen once. Around a sixth of the sample lies in the top ten.

Participants in the prospective study were enrolled through a virtual design, were aged roughly 18 to 90 years, and lived in 24 United States geographic areas. In the prospective study, cohorts were assigned on the basis of participant-reported clinical history obtained from a screening survey and a study questionnaire. In the prospective study, whole blood, serum and a nasopharyngeal or oropharyngeal swab were collected from each participant by mobile phlebotomists. Prospective study participants could optionally give additional blood draws and questionnaires over a 2-month period. Before DNA extraction, prospective study blood samples were shipped either frozen or at room temperature.

The TCR originated in a woman aged 50 to 60 with acute COVID-19. The sequence links TRBV30 to TRBJ2-3, and perhaps TRBD2 as D gene, on 6 matching bases. Sequencing input: PBMCs or T cells enriched from blood (not recorded which). The CDR3 reads CAWSGGADTQYF. The DNA sequence is given as TGTGCCTGGAGTGGGGGGGCAGATACGCAGTATTTT.